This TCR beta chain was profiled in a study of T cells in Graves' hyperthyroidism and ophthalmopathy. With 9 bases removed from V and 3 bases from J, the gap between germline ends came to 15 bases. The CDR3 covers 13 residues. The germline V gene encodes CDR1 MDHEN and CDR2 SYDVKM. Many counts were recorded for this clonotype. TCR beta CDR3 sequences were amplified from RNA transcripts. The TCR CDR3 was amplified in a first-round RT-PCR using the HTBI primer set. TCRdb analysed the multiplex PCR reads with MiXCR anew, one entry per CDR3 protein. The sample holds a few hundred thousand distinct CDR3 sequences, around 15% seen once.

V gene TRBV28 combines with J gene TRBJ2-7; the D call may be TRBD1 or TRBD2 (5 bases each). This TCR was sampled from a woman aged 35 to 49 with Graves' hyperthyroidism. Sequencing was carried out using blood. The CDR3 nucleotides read TGTGCCAGTTGTCGGGACGGAAGCTACGAGCAGTACTTC. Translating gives CASCRDGSYEQYF.